This section outlines one TCR beta chain sequence together with its context. Study processing details: Reference gene primer amplification gave nucleated cell count estimates. Here immunoSEQ multiplex PCR was the method, and the copy in TCRdb shows in-frame clones only, minus some. That table is the source of V, J and clone size, and D and trimming were worked out from the DNA. The sample includes around 170,000 clones, 88% of them seen just once. The sample belongs to a study of blood T cell repertoires in COVID-19. Study summary: Samples taken during acute and convalescent COVID-19 were collected in the United States, Italy and Spain. PBMCs, B-cell-depleted T cells, or T cells provided the cDNA or gDNA that made up the material.

The CDR3 length is 17 residues. Trimming at V came to 5 bases and at J to 3 bases, leaving 12 bases not matched to a gene. CDR1 is MNHEY and CDR2 is SMNVEV in the germline V gene (reference sequence). This TCR came from a man aged 55 to 69 with acute or convalescent COVID-19. Material: peripheral blood. The rearrangement joins TRBV27 to TRBJ1-4; 7 nucleotides match TRBD1. The CDR3 protein is CASSPRQGYKANEKLFF. DNA for the CDR3: TGTGCCAGCAGTCCGAGACAGGGATATAAGGCTAATGAAAAACTGTTTTTT.